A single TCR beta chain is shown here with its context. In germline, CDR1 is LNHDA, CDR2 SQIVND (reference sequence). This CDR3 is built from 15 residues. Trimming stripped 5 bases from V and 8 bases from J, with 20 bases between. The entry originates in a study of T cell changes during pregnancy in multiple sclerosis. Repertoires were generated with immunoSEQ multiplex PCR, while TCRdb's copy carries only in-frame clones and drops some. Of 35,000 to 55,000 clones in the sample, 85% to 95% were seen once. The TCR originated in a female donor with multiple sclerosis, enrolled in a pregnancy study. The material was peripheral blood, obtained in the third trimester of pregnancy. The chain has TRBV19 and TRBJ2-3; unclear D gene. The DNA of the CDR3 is TGTGCCAGTAGTTCGAGCGAGAGAAGTACGGGTACGCAGTATTTT. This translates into CASSSSERSTGTQYF. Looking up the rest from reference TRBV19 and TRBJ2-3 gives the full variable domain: DGGITQSPKYLFRKEGQNVTLSCEQNLNHDAMYWYRQDPGQGLRLIYYSQIVNDFQKGDIAEGYSVSREKKESFPLTVTSAQKNPTAFYLCASSSSERSTGTQYFGPGTRLTVL.